The clone carrying this T cell receptor (beta chain) has more than one count but fewer than ten. The CDR3 is 14 amino acids. The trim removed 0 bases at V and 7 bases at J, leaving 2 bases unmatched. The germline V gene has CDR1 SGHRS and CDR2 YFSETQ. The data are from a study of blood T cell repertoires in COVID-19. Study overall: Donors in the United States, Italy and Spain gave samples during acute or convalescent COVID-19. PBMCs, B-cell-depleted T cells, or T cells were the source of the cDNA or gDNA that made up the material.

In the original workflow: Amplification from reference gene primers served as the basis for estimated nucleated cell counts. Some clones are missing from TCRdb's copy, which holds only in-frame ones; the method was immunoSEQ multiplex PCR. The DNA gave D and trimming, while V, J and clone size come from that table. There are a few hundred thousand clones in the sample; roughly nine tenths occur only once, and approximately 3% lies in the top ten. The Seattle site enrolled patients during active infection and followed them longitudinally. What was sequenced was peripheral blood. The V and J genes are TRBV5-1 and TRBJ2-1; the match to TRBD1 covers 9 bases. The receptor's source is a woman in her thirties with COVID-19, enrolled during active disease. CDR3 residues: CASSLGQGVNEQFF. The CDR3 bases are TGCGCCAGCAGCTTGGGACAGGGGGTGAATGAGCAGTTCTTC.